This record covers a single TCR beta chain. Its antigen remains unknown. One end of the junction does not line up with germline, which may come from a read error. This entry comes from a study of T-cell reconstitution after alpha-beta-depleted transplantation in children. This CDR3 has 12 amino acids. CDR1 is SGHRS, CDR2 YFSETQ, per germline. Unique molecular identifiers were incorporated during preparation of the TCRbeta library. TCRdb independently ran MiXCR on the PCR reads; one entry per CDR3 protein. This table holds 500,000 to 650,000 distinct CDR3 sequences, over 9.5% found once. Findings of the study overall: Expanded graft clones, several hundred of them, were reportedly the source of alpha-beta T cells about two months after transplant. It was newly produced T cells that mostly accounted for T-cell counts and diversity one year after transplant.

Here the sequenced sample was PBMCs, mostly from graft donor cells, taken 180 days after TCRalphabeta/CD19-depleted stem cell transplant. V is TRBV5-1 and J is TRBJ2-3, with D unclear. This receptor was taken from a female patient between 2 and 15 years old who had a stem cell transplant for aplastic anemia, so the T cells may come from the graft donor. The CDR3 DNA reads TGCGCCAGCAGCTTGGATACAGCTACGCAGTATTTT. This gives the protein CASSLDTATQYF.